This TCR beta chain was identified during a study of metastatic and nonmetastatic thyroid tumors. Study-level background: Thyroid patients, malignant and benign, had repertoires compared across blood and tumor or nodule tissue.

As originally analysed: CDR3 was compared across clinicopathological groups, and the resulting differences were used to build a distant-metastasis classifier for papillary thyroid cancer. TCRdb re-called clones via MiXCR from the PCR reads. These V and J calls rely on TCRdb rather than the paper's analysis. The sample includes roughly 40,000 clones, 12% of them seen just once. This clone was seen many times. The target antigen is unknown. The germline gives CDR1 MNHEY, CDR2 SVGEGT. The CDR3 extends over 16 amino acids. V dropped 2 bases and J dropped 5; count of bases not matched to a gene: 8. General study results and limits: Relative to benign nodules, malignant thyroid tumors were reportedly characterized by significantly elevated TCR beta diversity in blood and tumor.

Ahead of thyroid surgery, no patient had received treatment of any kind. The chain employs TRBV6-2 or TRBV6-3 and TRBJ2-3; 9 bases line up with TRBD1. The sequenced material came from blood. This TCR was sampled from a male donor with papillary thyroid cancer or a benign thyroid nodule (not recorded which). Some clones in this sample may be carry-over from other donors' samples. For the CDR3, the DNA is TGTGCCAGCAGTTACGGATACAGGGGGCAAGGAGATACGCAGTATTTT. Its protein product is CASSYGYRGQGDTQYF.